Below, 8 T cell receptor beta chains from the same sample are listed, as sequenced in a study of T cell responses to AZD1222 COVID-19 vaccine. Measured with immunoSEQ multiplex PCR; TCRdb has only the in-frame clones, and not every one. The sample holds 65,000 to 70,000 clones; 65% to 80% are singletons and the top ten take 12%. Sequencing was performed on peripheral blood, taken on day 0 of AZD1222 vaccination. Receptors originate from an adult in good health.

This clone appeared once. J is TRBJ1-3 and V is TRBV7-8; D uncertain. This CDR3 has 17 residues. V lost 0 bases to trimming and J lost 0 bases, with 12 bases between them. Germline assignment: CDR1 SGHVS and CDR2 FQNEAQ. CDR3 protein: CASSLALGRSSGNTIYF. Written as DNA, the CDR3 is TGTGCCAGCAGCTTAGCGCTTGGACGCTCCTCTGGAAACACCATATATTTT.

The chain links TRBV4-3 to TRBJ2-6, with no clear D. V was clipped by 0 bases and J by 2 bases, with 11 bases between them. Germline V lookup: CDR1 LGHNA, CDR2 YSLEER. CDR3 length: 17 amino acids. In nucleotides, the CDR3 is TGCGCCAGCAGCCAAGATACAGTCCGGGCTGGGGCCAACGTCCTGACTTTC. This codes for CASSQDTVRAGANVLTF.

This clone has a single count. The rearrangement uses TRBV19 and TRBJ1-1, with D unresolved. The CDR3 sequence is 11 residues long. Germline V gene data show CDR1 as LNHDA and CDR2 as SQIVND (reference sequence). Trimming removed 6 bases at V and 8 bases at J, with 10 bases between. CDR3 nucleotides: TGTGCCAGTAGGGACGGCCCAGAAGCTTTCTTT. The encoded protein is CASRDGPEAFF.

The chain employs TRBV19 and TRBJ2-1, with TRBD1 matching 7 bases. The CDR3 contains 13 residues. Per germline, CDR1 LNHDA and CDR2 SQIVND (reference sequence). The V and J ends lost 4 bases and 6 bases, in that order; junction bases with no gene match: 3. This CDR3 is CASSRGQSNEQFF. CDR3 DNA sequence: TGTGCCAGTAGTAGGGGACAGTCCAATGAGCAGTTCTTC.

The chain combines TRBV3-1 (or the pseudogene TRBV3-2) with TRBJ2-3; tentatively, D is TRBD1 (5 bases). V was pared by 3 bases and J by 2 bases, with 15 bases between. This CDR3 contains 16 residues. CDR1 is LGHDT, CDR2 YNNKEL, per germline (reference sequence). The CDR3 nucleotides read TGTGCCAGCAGCCATGCGGCCACAGGTATCACAGATACGCAGTATTTT. This sequence encodes CASSHAATGITDTQYF.

The V and J genes are TRBV5-5 and TRBJ2-3; 9 nucleotides agree with TRBD2. The V segment lost 4 bases and the J segment 3 bases; nucleotides outside the gene matches: 6. The germline V gene has CDR1 SGHKS and CDR2 YYEKEE (reference sequence). The CDR3 runs 15 residues. CDR3 DNA sequence: TGTGCCAGCAGCCCAGGACTAGCGCAGACAGATACGCAGTATTTT. This translates into CASSPGLAQTDTQYF.

This clone was observed a single time. This chain joins TRBV4-1 and TRBJ1-2, with a weak D call TRBD1 (6 bases). This CDR3 spans 16 amino acids. The germline V and J ends were trimmed by 1 base and 1 base, with 13 bases remaining between them. The germline gives CDR1 MGHRA, CDR2 YSYEKL. Here the CDR3 reads CASSQVAGGFNYGYTF. The CDR3 DNA sequence: TGCGCCAGCAGCCAAGTAGCGGGGGGCTTTAACTATGGCTACACCTTC.

The V and J genes are TRBV6-2 or TRBV6-3 and TRBJ1-5; a weak D match, TRBD1 (5 bases). V was cut by 4 bases and J by 8 bases, with 9 bases left in between. Germline CDR1 reads MNHEY; CDR2 reads SVGEGT. There are 12 residues in the CDR3. The chain's CDR3 is CASSLGEEPQHF. The CDR3 DNA sequence: TGTGCCAGCAGTTTGGGGGAGGAGCCCCAGCATTTT.